The 5 T cell receptor beta chains below were found in one sample sequenced in a study of blood T cell repertoires in COVID-19. The assay was immunoSEQ multiplex PCR, and TCRdb's table has in-frame clones only and misses some. The table has about 350,000 clones, under 95% seen once. Sample: peripheral blood. The receptors shown here come from a woman between 18 and 29 years old who had recovered from COVID-19.

The chain links TRBV11-2 to TRBJ2-5; TRBD2 matches at 10 bases. The CDR3 contains 18 residues. The germline gives CDR1 SGHAT, CDR2 FQNNGV. The trim removed 4 bases at V and 7 bases at J, leaving 18 bases unmatched. CDR3 nucleotide sequence: TGTGCCAGCAGCTCCCAACTTGCAGCGGGGGGGGAAGAGGGGACCCAGTACTTC. As protein: CASSSQLAAGGEEGTQYF.

The J gene is TRBJ1-6, the V gene TRBV2; maybe TRBD1 (5 bases). The CDR3 sequence is 15 residues long. With 7 bases removed from V and 5 bases from J, the gap between germline ends came to 15 bases. CDR1 and CDR2 (germline): SNHLY, FYNNEI. The CDR3 DNA reads as TGTGCCAGCACCAGGGCGGCGGGAGATAATTCACCCCTCCACTTT. Translated, it gives CASTRAAGDNSPLHF.

This chain links TRBV10-3 with TRBJ1-1; perhaps TRBD1 as D (6 bases). The V gene lost 10 bases and the J gene lost 0 bases, with 21 bases spanning the gap. This CDR3 has 16 amino acids. The germline V gene has CDR1 ENHRY and CDR2 SYGVKD. The CDR3 DNA is TGTGCCACCCTAGGGGGTTCCCCAGCCTTGAACACTGAAGCTTTCTTT. This gives the protein CATLGGSPALNTEAFF.

This clone was seen a single time. The rearrangement links TRBV30 to TRBJ1-2; D is undetermined. Germline V gives CDR1 GTSNPN, CDR2 SVGIG (reference sequence). The CDR3 has 13 amino acids. V gave up 5 bases and J gave up 1 base, with 11 bases separating them. CDR3 nucleotides: TGTGCCTGGGCAAGGCGGGGTAACTATGGCTACACCTTC. Protein: CAWARRGNYGYTF.

The V call is TRBV18, the J call TRBJ2-1, with 14 nucleotides matching TRBD2. The V and J ends lost 1 base and 10 bases, in that order; junction bases with no gene match: 9. This CDR3 has 17 residues. Germline lookup yields CDR1 KGHSH and CDR2 LQKENI. The CDR3 coding sequence is TGTGCCAGCTCACCACTTACGGGACTAGCGGGAGAAGACGAGCAGTTCTTC. Its translation: CASSPLTGLAGEDEQFF.